A single sample gave rise to the 4 T cell receptor beta chains below, sequenced in a study of cytomegalovirus exposure and HLA in healthy donors. Primers included in the PCR were 60 Vbeta and 13 Jbeta primers. The assay was immunoSEQ multiplex PCR, and TCRdb's table has in-frame clones only and misses some. The data hold 90,000 to 140,000 clones, with over 9.5% observed a single time. Sequencing was carried out using PBMCs. The receptor source for this set is a man in his forties in good health and CMV-seropositive.

The chain combines TRBV10-3 with TRBJ1-2; 8 bases fit TRBD1. V lost 6 bases to trimming and J lost 10 bases; unmatched junction nucleotides: 13. The CDR3 covers 14 residues. Per germline, CDR1 ENHRY and CDR2 SYGVKD. CDR3 sequence: CAIRKTGDMADYTF. In DNA, the CDR3 is TGTGCCATCAGGAAGACAGGGGATATGGCTGACTACACCTTC.

V and J are TRBV18 and TRBJ1-2, with 7 bases matching TRBD1. Per the germline V gene, CDR1 is KGHSH and CDR2 is LQKENI. V lost 5 bases to trimming and J lost 4 bases; unmatched junction nucleotides: 13. The CDR3 consists of 16 residues. The CDR3 protein is CASSAYVRDSAYGYTF. CDR3 bases: TGTGCCAGCTCAGCCTACGTCCGGGACAGCGCCTATGGCTACACCTTC.

The J gene is TRBJ1-1, the V gene TRBV27; 7 bases line up with TRBD1. The trim removed 6 bases at V and 0 bases at J, leaving 13 bases unmatched. The CDR3 runs to 17 residues. The germline V gene encodes CDR1 MNHEY and CDR2 SMNVEV (reference sequence). CDR3 loop: CASRPLRQGTMNTEAFF. In DNA form, the CDR3 reads TGTGCCAGCAGACCGTTGAGACAGGGAACCATGAACACTGAAGCTTTCTTT.

The genes are TRBV7-9 and TRBJ2-7; TRBD2 matches at 9 bases. This CDR3 spans 15 amino acids. Losses at the gene ends were 5 bases for V and 6 bases for J; bases not matched to a gene: 11. Germline V lookup: CDR1 SEHNR, CDR2 FQNEAQ (reference sequence). This CDR3 reads CASSSDRDSGSEQYF. The CDR3 DNA is TGTGCCAGCAGCAGCGACAGGGATAGCGGGAGCGAGCAGTACTTC.